This record looks at one TCR beta chain sequence and its context. This clone was detected once. Its antigen is still unknown. No much larger clone exists at a distance of one base, and base qualities are not known. From its cysteine to its phenylalanine, the CDR3 spans 15 amino acids. Here the CDR3 DNA is all that survives: 45 bases in frame from base 1. Receptor amplification or capture employed the immunoSEQ multiplex PCR assay. The multiplex PCR relied on a mix of 60 forward primers for TCR Vbeta segments and 13 reverse primers for TCR Jbeta segments. The CDR3 region of rearranged TCR beta genes was amplified from genomic DNA by a multiplex PCR assay. On the Illumina HiSeq System, the amplified TCR beta libraries were sequenced as 87-base-pair reads. The study's processing was this. In a later analysis, tens of millions of unique TCR beta chains were counted across the roughly 610 repertoires, and roughly 11 million of these chains were shared by at least two donors. To remove PCR and sequencing errors, raw reads were error-corrected and collapsed into unique sequences using a nearest-neighbor algorithm that merged closely related sequences. CDR3 sequences were aligned to IMGT reference sequences to assign V, D and J gene segments. For a sequence to be retained, a match of at least six nucleotides was required to both a V gene segment and a J gene segment. A rearrangement counted as productive if the CDR3 had no stop codons and remained in frame with V and J, and every other rearrangement counted as non-productive. Following IMGT convention, CDR3 was defined as the stretch from the second conserved V-encoded cysteine to the conserved J-encoded phenylalanine. Sequences without an unambiguous match to a single V gene segment were excluded from the earlier analysis of 500 to 700 of the donors. An earlier analysis of over 450 of the donors classified V segments as functional when productive rearrangements were above 56.7% and as segregating when the standard deviation between donors was above 5%. A statistical classification framework was built to diagnose cytomegalovirus status from the catalog of TCR beta chain sequences. V and J gene assignment, in a later analysis, came from comparing TCR nucleotide sequences with IMGT/GENE-DB human TR gene sequences. Using the TCRdist pipeline, a later analysis assigned CDR3 sequences along with most-parsimonious VDJ recombination scenarios. In a later analysis, every TCR beta chain was defined by the combination of its CDR3 amino acid sequence and its V-gene family, and reads without a unique V-gene family were dropped. In a later analysis, approximately 590 highly shared, low-generation-probability nucleotide sequences were removed to address suspected cross-contamination and a sequencing artifact. In a later analysis, a clonal expansion index for each public chain was calculated from normalized within-repertoire ranks of inferred template counts. A later analysis computed generation probabilities with a VDJ recombination model fitted to out-of-frame rearrangements, and checked the results against IGoR. A later analysis scored TCR-TCR, TCR-HLA and TCR-CMV co-occurrence with hypergeometric tests, applying a repertoire-size bias correction to TCR pairs. In a later analysis, false discovery rates were estimated by permuting HLA or CMV assignments 20 times. In a later analysis, co-occurring TCRs were grouped using DBSCAN, and TCRdist sequence similarity was added for clustering within HLA-allele-positive subsets. Repertoires with fewer than 30,000 or more than 120,000 public chains, plus five repertoires with anomalous nucleotide sharing, were excluded from co-occurrence clustering. TCRdb limited this immuneACCESS table to in-frame rearrangements with V and J called. A share of clones is missing; checked studies link under half to unresolved V genes, and the rest is unexplained. V and J calls and clone size are as listed in that table; D and trimming were resolved from the DNA. The sample has 90,000 to 95,000 clones on record, around 80% of them singletons. The top ten constitute 4.4% of the sample.

This specimen belongs to a study of cytomegalovirus exposure and HLA in healthy donors (dated by TCRdb to 2015 to 2018). Describing the broader study: An earlier analysis of several hundred of the donors reported under 300 Gb of sequence data and 117 million unique TCR beta sequences obtained from approximately 180 million T cells. The aim of the study was to test whether cataloging public T cell receptors could identify signatures of past pathogen exposure. HLA typing covered class I and class II loci at four-digit resolution. An early release covering more than 500 HLA-typed donors comprised approximately 290 gigabases of sequencing data and around 86 million unique TCR sequences. A handful of DR-DQ haplotypes were handled as single units for association and clustering because linkage in the cohort was strong. In addition to the first cohort of around 670 subjects, a separate validation cohort of approximately 120 different subjects was used. High-throughput TCR immunosequencing, statistical association of individual TCRs with disease status, and machine learning were combined to predict cytomegalovirus infection status. Donor age, sex, ethnicity and CMV serostatus were compiled alongside the repertoire data. Of the roughly 400 genotyped donors, 65% to 90% fell in the genetic ancestry cluster associated with self-reported Caucasian donors. The study used immunosequencing to profile the T cell repertoires of 600 to 850 subjects and linked those repertoires to cytomegalovirus serostatus. In a later genetic analysis, genome-wide SNP genotypes for about 65% of the roughly 670 donors were used, and that subset was treated as a discovery cohort. Rather than drawing on any new phenotypic data, the later analysis identified candidate immune exposures from TCR beta sequences and the way those sequences occurred across donors. The number of donors typed differed by locus, with roughly 629-640 for A, B, C, DRB1 and DQB1, roughly 520 for DQA1, about 610 for DPA1, and approximately 470 for DPB1. To study patterns of TCR occurrence, a later analysis re-analyzed previously published TCR beta repertoires from 600 to 750 donors and added high-resolution HLA genotyping. All discovery cohort repertoires had been generated on a single sequencing platform. An earlier analysis of about 620 of the donors applied high-throughput TCR beta sequencing to assess whether each TCR beta V gene segment acted as functional or pseudogenic. Across 398 genotyped donors of the cohort, an average of about 240,000 unique TCR beta nucleotide sequences per donor were sequenced, and around 20% of those sequences were non-productive. Broader findings and caveats from the paper: Presence/absence analyses assumed roughly uniform sequencing depth across donors, an assumption that may not hold. According to a later analysis, most CMV-associated TCR beta chains appeared to be HLA-restricted, and the HLA associations seemed to be driven largely by CMV exposure. A later analysis found that HLA-associated TCR beta chains were more clonally expanded and had lower generation probabilities than equally common non-associated chains. Three of the identified cytomegalovirus-associated TCR beta chains were confirmed in vitro to be specific for cytomegalovirus antigens. According to the authors, the approach could potentially be generalized to other disease states and immunological phenotypes. Fewer than 20 rarely observed V segments, including chromosome 9 orphons, were excluded from the earlier analysis of about 500 of the donors because counts were too low. When HLA alleles, especially DR and DQ, strongly co-occurred, attributing TCR associations to individual alleles was difficult. The only immune exposure information available for the cohort was CMV serostatus. This cohort had only TCR beta chains sequenced, and the lack of alpha or paired-chain data limited which features could be detected. Several of the top co-occurrence clusters appeared to be linked to parvovirus B19, influenza, CMV and Epstein-Barr virus, according to a later analysis. Most TCR sequences were seen in very few donors, while some public TCRs were found in many individuals. A total of fewer than 200 TCR beta chains were listed by the study as associated with cytomegalovirus. The classifier was reported to diagnose cytomegalovirus status with high specificity and sensitivity in both the original and validation cohorts. Compared with the roughly 700-donor mean, donors in an Asian-associated ancestry cluster had fewer N-insertions in productive TCRs, according to a later genetic analysis. Correlated functional status among segregating V segments might reflect linkage disequilibrium, but an unknown experimental factor could not be ruled out. In an earlier analysis of around 500 of the donors, most TCR beta V segments appeared in productive rearrangements about 87% or about 30% of the time, broadly matching IMGT annotations. A further reported finding was that TCR beta sequences accurately predicted the HLA-A and HLA-B alleles for most subjects in the first cohort. In a later genetic analysis, a missense DCLRE1C variant was associated with V-gene and J-gene trimming of TCR beta chains, and the association was replicated in an independent cohort. A group of highly shared sequence variants was considered likely to be a technical artifact of the sequencing pipeline. In a later analysis, some 18,000 TCR beta sequences were associated with specific HLA alleles at a false discovery rate of 0.05. In a later analysis, the rate of TCR association differed among HLA loci, with DRB1 alleles having the most associated TCRs and HLA-C alleles having the fewest. HLA typing was unavailable for some donors at each locus, so association tests used only the typed subset. Because the 87-base-pair reads could not distinguish some IMGT-functional V segments, including TRBV6-2 and TRBV6-3, those segments were excluded.

The cohort comprised some 730 healthy bone marrow donors. At the time of sampling, all cohort members were nominally healthy, though unrecorded immune exposures were likely present. The donor was CMV seropositive and belonged to the group of 250 to 300 seropositive cohort members. A peripheral blood sample was provided by each donor, and peripheral blood mononuclear cells were used for TCR beta sequencing. Genomic DNA was extracted from the blood cell samples with the Qiagen DNeasy Blood Extraction Kit. Source material: PBMCs. The TCR sequence derives from a male donor in good health and CMV-seropositive. The sequence links TRBV21-1 to TRBJ1-2. TRBV21-1 is classified as a pseudogene. CDR3 protein: CASSQTEGASKGYTF. The sequence in DNA is TGTGCCAGCAGCCAAACGGAGGGAGCATCGAAAGGCTACACCTTC.